Listed below are T cell receptor beta chains from one sample, sequenced in a study of OX40 agonist ivuxolimab in advanced cancers. Repertoires were generated with immunoSEQ multiplex PCR, while TCRdb's copy carries only in-frame clones and drops some. The table includes under 65,000 clones, around 93% detected once. The sequenced sample was CD4+ or CD8+ T cells sorted from blood, obtained in a trial of the OX40 agonist ivuxolimab. Every receptor here comes from an adult with an advanced solid tumor such as melanoma, head and neck, liver or kidney cancer. Each CDR3 is given with its conserved first and last residue. A D gene is named only where the DNA matches it firmly. Size is omitted from some rows. Given values are once, few, many or a class for expanded clones.

v_gene: TRBV11-2; abundance: NA; d_gene: NA; j_gene: TRBJ2-3; CDR3nt: TGTGCCAGCAGCTTAGGAATGACAGATACGCAGTATTTT; CDR3aa: CASSLGMTDTQYF
v_gene: TRBV30; abundance: NA; d_gene: TRBD1; j_gene: TRBJ1-5; CDR3nt: TGTGCCTGGAGTGTTAAAGGACAGGTCAGCAATCAGCCCCAGCATTTT; CDR3aa: CAWSVKGQVSNQPQHF
v_gene: TRBV6-5; abundance: NA; d_gene: NA; j_gene: TRBJ2-5; CDR3nt: TGTGCCAGCAGTAGGTACCCGGGATCGCAAGAGACCCAGTACTTC; CDR3aa: CASSRYPGSQETQYF
v_gene: TRBV29-1; abundance: NA; d_gene: NA; j_gene: TRBJ1-3; CDR3nt: TGCAGCGTTGACTCAGGAAACACCATATATTTT; CDR3aa: CSVDSGNTIYF
v_gene: TRBV27; abundance: NA; d_gene: TRBD1; j_gene: TRBJ1-6; CDR3nt: TGTGCCAGCAGCGGGACAGGGGATGGACCATGGCCCCTCCACTTT; CDR3aa: CASSGTGDGPWPLHF
v_gene: TRBV30; abundance: NA; d_gene: TRBD1; j_gene: TRBJ1-6; CDR3nt: TGTGCCTGGAGTAGGAATATGGGGACAGGGCTTTCACCCCTCCACTTT; CDR3aa: CAWSRNMGTGLSPLHF
v_gene: TRBV30; abundance: NA; d_gene: NA; j_gene: TRBJ1-1; CDR3nt: TGTGCCTGGAACCACGACAAGAACACTGAAGCTTTCTTT; CDR3aa: CAWNHDKNTEAFF
v_gene: TRBV7-9; abundance: NA; d_gene: NA; j_gene: TRBJ2-5; CDR3nt: TGTGCCAGCAGCCTCCCTAGCGAGACCCAGTACTTC; CDR3aa: CASSLPSETQYF
v_gene: TRBV7-2; abundance: NA; d_gene: NA; j_gene: TRBJ1-1; CDR3nt: TGTGCCAGCAGCCCGGCACCAGGGTTGAATTTGGCTTTCTTT; CDR3aa: CASSPAPGLNLAFF
v_gene: TRBV6-5; abundance: once; d_gene: NA; j_gene: TRBJ2-7; CDR3nt: TGTGCCAGCAGTCTGACAGACCGCCCCTACGAGCAGTACTTC; CDR3aa: CASSLTDRPYEQYF
v_gene: TRBV4-1; abundance: NA; d_gene: TRBD1; j_gene: TRBJ2-5; CDR3nt: TGCGCCAGCAGCCAAGTGGGACAGGGGCAAGAGACCCAGTACTTC; CDR3aa: CASSQVGQGQETQYF
v_gene: TRBV5-1; abundance: NA; d_gene: TRBD1; j_gene: TRBJ2-5; CDR3nt: TGCGCCAGCAGCCCCACAGGGGGCCGGGAGACCCAGTACTTC; CDR3aa: CASSPTGGRETQYF
v_gene: TRBV27; abundance: NA; d_gene: NA; j_gene: TRBJ1-1; CDR3nt: TGTGCCAGCAGTTTAAGCGTGGATGTGACTACTGAAGCTTTCTTT; CDR3aa: CASSLSVDVTTEAFF
v_gene: TRBV10-3; abundance: NA; d_gene: TRBD1; j_gene: TRBJ2-7; CDR3nt: TGTGCCATGTCCGGGACAGGGGGCTACGAGCAGTACTTC; CDR3aa: CAMSGTGGYEQYF
v_gene: TRBV7-2; abundance: NA; d_gene: NA; j_gene: TRBJ1-4; CDR3nt: TGTGCCAGCAGCCCCGCCGGTGGGGGGATACGGGAAAAACTGTTTTTT; CDR3aa: CASSPAGGGIREKLFF
v_gene: TRBV6-5; abundance: NA; d_gene: TRBD1; j_gene: TRBJ2-7; CDR3nt: TGTGCCAGCCAACAGGGGGCCCTCCTGAACGAGCAGTACTTC; CDR3aa: CASQQGALLNEQYF
v_gene: TRBV14; abundance: NA; d_gene: NA; j_gene: TRBJ2-2; CDR3nt: TGTGCCAGCAGCCCGGGGCGGGACAGACGAGTCCCCGGGGAGCTGTTTTTT; CDR3aa: CASSPGRDRRVPGELFF
v_gene: TRBV18; abundance: NA; d_gene: NA; j_gene: TRBJ2-5; CDR3nt: TGTGCCAGCTCACCAGGACAAGAGACCCAGTACTTC; CDR3aa: CASSPGQETQYF